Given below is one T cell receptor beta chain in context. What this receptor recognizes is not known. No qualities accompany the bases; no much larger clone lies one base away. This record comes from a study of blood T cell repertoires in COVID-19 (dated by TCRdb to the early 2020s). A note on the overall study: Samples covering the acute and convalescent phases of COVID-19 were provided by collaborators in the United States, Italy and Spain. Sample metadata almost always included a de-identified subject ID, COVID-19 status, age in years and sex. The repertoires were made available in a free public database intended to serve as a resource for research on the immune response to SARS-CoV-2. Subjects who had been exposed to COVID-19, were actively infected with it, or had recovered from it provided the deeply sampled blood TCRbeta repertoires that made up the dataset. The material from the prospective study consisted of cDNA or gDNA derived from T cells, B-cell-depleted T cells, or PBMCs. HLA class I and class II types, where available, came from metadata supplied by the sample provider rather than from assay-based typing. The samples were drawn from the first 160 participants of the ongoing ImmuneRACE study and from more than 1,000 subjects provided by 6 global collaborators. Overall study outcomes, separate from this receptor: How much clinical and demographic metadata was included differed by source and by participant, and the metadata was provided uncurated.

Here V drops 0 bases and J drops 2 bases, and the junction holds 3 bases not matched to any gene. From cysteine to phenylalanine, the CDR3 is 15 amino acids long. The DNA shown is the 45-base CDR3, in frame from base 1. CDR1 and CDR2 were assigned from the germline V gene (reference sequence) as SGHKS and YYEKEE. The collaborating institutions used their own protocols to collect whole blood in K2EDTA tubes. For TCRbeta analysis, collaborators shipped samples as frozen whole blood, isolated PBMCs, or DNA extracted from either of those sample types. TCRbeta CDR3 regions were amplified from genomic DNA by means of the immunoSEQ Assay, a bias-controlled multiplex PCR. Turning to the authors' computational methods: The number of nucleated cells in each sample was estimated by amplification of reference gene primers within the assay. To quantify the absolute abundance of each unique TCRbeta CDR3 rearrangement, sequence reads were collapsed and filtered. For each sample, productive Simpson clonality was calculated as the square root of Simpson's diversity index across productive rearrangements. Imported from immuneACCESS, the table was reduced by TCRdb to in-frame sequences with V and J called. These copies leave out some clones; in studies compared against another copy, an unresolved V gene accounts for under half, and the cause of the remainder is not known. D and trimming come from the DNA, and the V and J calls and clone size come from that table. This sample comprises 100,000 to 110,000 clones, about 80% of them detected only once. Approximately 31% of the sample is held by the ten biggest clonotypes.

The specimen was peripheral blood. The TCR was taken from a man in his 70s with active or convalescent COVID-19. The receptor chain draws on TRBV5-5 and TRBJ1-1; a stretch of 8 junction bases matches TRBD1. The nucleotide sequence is TGTGCCAGCAGCTTGGACGGACAGGGTAACACTGAAGCTTTCTTT. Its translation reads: CASSLDGQGNTEAFF.